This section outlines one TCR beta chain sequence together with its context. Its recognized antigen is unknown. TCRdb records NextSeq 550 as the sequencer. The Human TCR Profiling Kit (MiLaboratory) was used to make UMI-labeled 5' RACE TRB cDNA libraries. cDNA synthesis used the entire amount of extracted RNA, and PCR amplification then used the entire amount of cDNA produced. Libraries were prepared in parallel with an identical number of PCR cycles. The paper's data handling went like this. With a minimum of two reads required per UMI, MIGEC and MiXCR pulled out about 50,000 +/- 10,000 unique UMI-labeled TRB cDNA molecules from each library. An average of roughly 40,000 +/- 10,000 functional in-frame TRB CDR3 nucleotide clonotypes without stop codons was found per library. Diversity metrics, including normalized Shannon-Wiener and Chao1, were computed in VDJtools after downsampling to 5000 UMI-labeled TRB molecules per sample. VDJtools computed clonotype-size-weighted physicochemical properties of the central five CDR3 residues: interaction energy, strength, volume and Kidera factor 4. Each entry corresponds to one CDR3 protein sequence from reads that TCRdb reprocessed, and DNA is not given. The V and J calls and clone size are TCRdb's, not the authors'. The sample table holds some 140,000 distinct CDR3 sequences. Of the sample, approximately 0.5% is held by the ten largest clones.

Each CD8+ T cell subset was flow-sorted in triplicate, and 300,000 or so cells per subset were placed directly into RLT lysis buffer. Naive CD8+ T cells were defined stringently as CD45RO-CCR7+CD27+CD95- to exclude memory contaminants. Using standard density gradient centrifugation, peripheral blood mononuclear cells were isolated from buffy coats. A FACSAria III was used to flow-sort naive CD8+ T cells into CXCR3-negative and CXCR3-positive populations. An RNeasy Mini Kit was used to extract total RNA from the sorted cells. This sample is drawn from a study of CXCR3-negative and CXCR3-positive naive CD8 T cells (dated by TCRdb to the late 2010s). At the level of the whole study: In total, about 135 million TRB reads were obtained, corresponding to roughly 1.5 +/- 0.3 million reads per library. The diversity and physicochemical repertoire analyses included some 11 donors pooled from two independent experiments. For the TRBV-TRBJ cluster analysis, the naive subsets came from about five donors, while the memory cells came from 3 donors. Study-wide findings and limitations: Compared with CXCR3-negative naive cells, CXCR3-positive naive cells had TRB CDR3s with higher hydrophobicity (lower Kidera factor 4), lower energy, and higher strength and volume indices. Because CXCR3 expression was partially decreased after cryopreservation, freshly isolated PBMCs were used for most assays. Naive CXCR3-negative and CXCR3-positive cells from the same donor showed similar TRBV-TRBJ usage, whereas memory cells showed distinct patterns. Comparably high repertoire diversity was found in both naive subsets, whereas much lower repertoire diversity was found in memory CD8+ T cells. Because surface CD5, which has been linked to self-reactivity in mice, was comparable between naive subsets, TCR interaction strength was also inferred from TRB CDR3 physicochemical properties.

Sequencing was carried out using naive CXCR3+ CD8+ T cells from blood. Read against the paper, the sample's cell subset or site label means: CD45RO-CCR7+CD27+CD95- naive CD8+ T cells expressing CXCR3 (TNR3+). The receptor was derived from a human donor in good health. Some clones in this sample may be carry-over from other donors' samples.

The CDR3 reads as follows: CASSQEYATVLDTGELFF. The chain was built from TRBV4-3 and TRBJ2-2; checking the TCRdb D call of TRBD1 is not possible without DNA. CDR3 length: 18 amino acids, cysteine to phenylalanine. No DNA is recorded. The germline V gene sets CDR1 to LGHNA and CDR2 to YSLEER.